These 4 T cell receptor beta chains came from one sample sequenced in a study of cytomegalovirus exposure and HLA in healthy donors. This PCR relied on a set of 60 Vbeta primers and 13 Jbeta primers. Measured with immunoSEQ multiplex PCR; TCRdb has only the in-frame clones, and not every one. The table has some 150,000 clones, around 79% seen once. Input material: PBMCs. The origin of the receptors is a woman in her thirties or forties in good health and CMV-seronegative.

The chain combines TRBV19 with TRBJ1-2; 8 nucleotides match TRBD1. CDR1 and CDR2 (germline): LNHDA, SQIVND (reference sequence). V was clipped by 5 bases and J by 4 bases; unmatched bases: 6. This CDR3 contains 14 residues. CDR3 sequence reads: CASSGQGAGYGYTF. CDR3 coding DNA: TGTGCCAGTAGTGGGCAGGGGGCTGGCTATGGCTACACCTTC.

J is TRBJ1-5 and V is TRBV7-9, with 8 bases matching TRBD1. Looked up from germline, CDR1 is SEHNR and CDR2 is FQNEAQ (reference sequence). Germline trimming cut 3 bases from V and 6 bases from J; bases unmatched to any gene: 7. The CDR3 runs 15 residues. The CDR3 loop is CASSFGQGIGQPQHF. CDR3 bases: TGTGCCAGCAGCTTCGGACAGGGAATCGGTCAGCCCCAGCATTTT.

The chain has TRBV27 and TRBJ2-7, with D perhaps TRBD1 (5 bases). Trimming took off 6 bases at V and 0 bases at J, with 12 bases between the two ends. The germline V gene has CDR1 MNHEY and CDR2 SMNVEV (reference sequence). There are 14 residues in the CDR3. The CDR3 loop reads CASSHDSYSYEQYF. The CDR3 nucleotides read TGTGCCAGCAGCCACGACAGTTACTCCTACGAGCAGTACTTC.

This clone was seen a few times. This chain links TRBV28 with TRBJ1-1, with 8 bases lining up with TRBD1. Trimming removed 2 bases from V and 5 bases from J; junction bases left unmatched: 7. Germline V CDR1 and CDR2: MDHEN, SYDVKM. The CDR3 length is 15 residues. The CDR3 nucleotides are TGTGCCAGCAGTTTACAGGGGGCAGGGGGAACTGAAGCTTTCTTT. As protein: CASSLQGAGGTEAFF.